The 31 T cell receptor beta chains presented below share a single source sample, sequenced in a study of OX40 agonist ivuxolimab in advanced cancers. The data were produced by immunoSEQ multiplex PCR, yet TCRdb's version contains in-frame clones alone and is incomplete. The sample records roughly 26,000 clones, roughly 85% being singletons. The sequencing here drew on CD4+ or CD8+ T cells sorted from blood, taken in a trial of the OX40 agonist ivuxolimab. The receptors stem from an adult with an advanced solid tumor such as melanoma, head and neck, liver or kidney cancer.

The genes are TRBV6-5 and TRBJ2-7, with D perhaps TRBD2 (7 bases). Trimming took off 2 bases at V and 9 bases at J, with 17 bases between the two ends. Per the germline V gene, CDR1 is MNHEY and CDR2 is SVGAGI. The CDR3 consists of 14 residues. CDR3 sequence reads: CASSYTGTTDRQYF. CDR3 DNA: TGTGCCAGCAGTTACACAGGGACTACCGATAGGCAGTACTTC.

This sequence joins TRBV11-2 and TRBJ2-7; TRBD2 aligns across 11 bases. The CDR3 consists of 16 residues. V lost 0 bases and J lost 3; bases outside the gene matches: 4. Germline CDR1 is SGHAT and CDR2 is FQNNGV. The chain's CDR3 is CASSLDLGLADYEQYF. Here the CDR3 DNA reads TGTGCCAGCAGCTTAGATCTGGGACTAGCGGACTACGAGCAGTACTTC. The full variable domain, its missing parts supplied by reference TRBV11-2 and TRBJ2-7, is EAGVAQSPRYKIIEKRQSVAFWCNPISGHATLYWYQQILGQGPKLLIQFQNNGVVDDSQLPKDRFSAERLKGVDSTLKIQPAKLEDSAVYLCASSLDLGLADYEQYFGPGTRLTVT.

This chain links TRBV6-5 with TRBJ2-1; D gene ambiguous. Germline CDR1 is MNHEY and CDR2 is SVGAGI. V gave up 11 bases and J gave up 8 bases, with 22 bases separating them. The CDR3 totals 14 residues. The CDR3 sequence: CASRSSGLLYEQFF. Written as DNA, the CDR3 is TGTGCCTCGAGGTCGTCCGGCCTGTTGTATGAGCAGTTCTTC.

The chain has TRBV14 and TRBJ2-3, with D possibly TRBD2 on 7 matching bases. CDR1 and CDR2 (germline): SGHDN, FVKESK. The CDR3 sequence is 16 residues long. V lost 0 bases to trimming and J lost 2 bases, with 12 bases between them. The CDR3 spells CASSQDGGGTTDTQYF. The CDR3 bases are TGTGCCAGCAGCCAAGATGGGGGGGGCACCACAGATACGCAGTATTTT.

This rearrangement joins TRBV7-6 to TRBJ2-1; the match to TRBD2 covers 12 bases. After removal of 0 bases from V and 3 bases from J, the junction contained 6 bases not matched to a gene. CDR1 is SGHVS, CDR2 FNYEAQ, per germline. This CDR3 contains 18 residues. The CDR3 here is CASSLAASGGALYNEQFF. In nucleotides, the CDR3 is TGTGCCAGCAGCTTAGCGGCTAGCGGGGGGGCCCTCTACAATGAGCAGTTCTTC.

The genes are TRBV6-1 and TRBJ2-5; possibly TRBD1 for D (6 bases). CDR3 length: 15 amino acids. V lost 1 base and J lost 6, with 15 bases in between. Per the germline V gene, CDR1 is MNHNS and CDR2 is SASEGT. DNA of the CDR3: TGTGCCAGCAGTGAAGATAGGGACAAGCTGCAGACCCAGTACTTC. Translating gives CASSEDRDKLQTQYF.

This clone has only one observation. The chain couples TRBV19 to TRBJ2-5, with D possibly matching TRBD1 (5 bases). This CDR3 spans 13 amino acids. Germline V gene data show CDR1 as LNHDA and CDR2 as SQIVND (reference sequence). The V end was cut by 5 bases, the J end by 2 bases, with 9 bases between. CDR3 residues: CASSSQGQETQYF. In DNA form, the CDR3 reads TGTGCCAGTAGTTCCCAGGGTCAAGAGACCCAGTACTTC.

The chain employs TRBV5-1 and TRBJ1-2; possible D gene TRBD1, 6 bases. The V and J ends lost 7 bases and 8 bases respectively, with 21 bases between them. The CDR3 contains 14 residues. In germline, CDR1 is SGHRS, CDR2 YFSETQ. The CDR3 coding sequence is TGCGCCAGCGGCGGACAGCTATCGTCTAACGGCTACACCTTC. Its translation: CASGGQLSSNGYTF.

This chain connects TRBV19 to TRBJ2-4; weak D call: TRBD1 (5 bases). V was trimmed by 1 base and J by 0 bases, leaving 13 bases between them. Germline V gives CDR1 LNHDA, CDR2 SQIVND (reference sequence). The CDR3 runs to 17 residues. In DNA, the CDR3 is TGTGCCAGTAGTATAGTTGACAGCCCCCTAGCCAAAAACATTCAGTACTTC. Its protein is CASSIVDSPLAKNIQYF. Based on the CDR3 plus reference TRBV19 and TRBJ2-4, the full variable domain is DGGITQSPKYLFRKEGQNVTLSCEQNLNHDAMYWYRQDPGQGLRLIYYSQIVNDFQKGDIAEGYSVSREKKESFPLTVTSAQKNPTAFYLCASSIVDSPLAKNIQYFGAGTRLSVL.

This clone was seen just once. The chain employs TRBV5-1 and TRBJ2-5; D remains unclear. This CDR3 has 16 residues. The germline V gene has CDR1 SGHRS and CDR2 YFSETQ. The V end lost 0 bases, the J end lost 5 bases, and 17 bases lay between the germline ends. CDR3 protein: CASSLVSRSYSETQYF. The CDR3, as DNA: TGCGCCAGCAGCTTGGTATCCCGCTCGTACTCTGAGACCCAGTACTTC.

The chain couples TRBV6-5 to TRBJ2-7, with TRBD2 matching over 10 bases. After removal of 4 bases from V and 3 bases from J, the junction contained 0 bases not matched to a gene. This CDR3 is 13 amino acids long. Germline V lookup: CDR1 MNHEY, CDR2 SVGAGI. CDR3 in DNA: TGTGCCAGCAGTTGGACTAGCGGCTACGAGCAGTACTTC. This encodes CASSWTSGYEQYF.

The rearrangement links TRBV18 to TRBJ2-3; D gene ambiguous. There are 17 residues in the CDR3. Trimming stripped 2 bases from V and 0 bases from J, with 15 bases between. Germline V gene data show CDR1 as KGHSH and CDR2 as LQKENI. The chain's CDR3 is CASSPLSSGSSTDTQYF. The CDR3 DNA is TGTGCCAGCTCACCATTGTCATCAGGATCTAGCACAGATACGCAGTATTTT. Combining the CDR3 with reference TRBV18 and TRBJ2-3 gives the whole variable domain NAGVMQNPRHLVRRRGQEARLRCSPMKGHSHVYWYRQLPEEGLKFMVYLQKENIIDESGMPKERFSAEFPKEGPSILRIQQVVRGDSAAYFCASSPLSSGSSTDTQYFGPGTRLTVL.

The chain is built from TRBV7-9 and TRBJ2-3; TRBD1 aligns across 11 bases. The germline CDR1 and CDR2 sequences are SEHNR and FQNEAQ (reference sequence). This CDR3 spans 14 amino acids. J was trimmed by 4 bases and V by 5 bases; bases with no gene match: 2. The CDR3 region is CASSRDRGSDTQYF. The CDR3 DNA is TGTGCCAGCAGCCGGGACAGGGGGTCAGATACGCAGTATTTT.

The V gene is TRBV27, the J gene TRBJ2-3; no clear D. The germline V gene encodes CDR1 MNHEY and CDR2 SMNVEV (reference sequence). This CDR3 has 16 residues. With 1 base removed from V and 0 bases from J, the gap between germline ends came to 11 bases. The CDR3 sequence is CASSLWATTSTDTQYF. Written as DNA, the CDR3 is TGTGCCAGCAGTTTATGGGCAACTACTAGCACAGATACGCAGTATTTT.

The V gene is TRBV4-1, the J gene TRBJ2-3; 8 positions match TRBD2. The V gene end was trimmed by 3 bases and the J gene end by 7 bases; junction bases not matched to a gene: 3. The CDR3 is made up of 13 amino acids. Germline V gene sequence: CDR1 MGHRA, CDR2 YSYEKL. The CDR3 here is CASSQGLVNTQYF. The DNA of the CDR3 is TGCGCCAGCAGCCAGGGACTAGTGAATACGCAGTATTTT.

This clone was found a few times. The rearrangement links TRBV10-1 to TRBJ1-5; 9 bases map to TRBD1. The ends lost 10 bases at V and 5 bases at J; junction bases unmatched: 6. Per the germline V gene, CDR1 is WNHNN and CDR2 is SYGVQD (reference sequence). The length of the CDR3 is 13 residues. The CDR3 reads CATRTGEDQPQHF. The DNA for the CDR3 is TGCGCCACCCGGACAGGGGAGGATCAGCCCCAGCATTTT.

CDR3 DNA sequence: TGTGCCAGCAACATTGGGGCGGGACAGGCCTTATCCTCCTACGAGCAGTACTTC. The encoded protein is CASNIGAGQALSSYEQYF. The rearrangement links TRBV5-5 to TRBJ2-7, with 8 bases aligning to TRBD1. Germline CDR1 and CDR2: SGHKS and YYEKEE (reference sequence). The V segment lost 6 bases and the J segment 0 bases; nucleotides outside the gene matches: 17. This CDR3 region has 18 residues.

V gene TRBV30 combines with J gene TRBJ1-3, with 8 bases lining up with TRBD1. The CDR3 contains 15 residues. Germline loops: CDR1 GTSNPN, CDR2 SVGIG (reference sequence). The J segment lost 1 base and the V segment lost 4 bases, leaving 6 bases of the junction unmatched. The CDR3 spells CAWMTGASSGNTIYF. The DNA for the CDR3 is TGTGCCTGGATGACAGGGGCTTCTTCTGGAAACACCATATATTTT.

The chain combines TRBV19 with TRBJ2-7, with 7 bases identical to TRBD1. The germline gives CDR1 LNHDA, CDR2 SQIVND (reference sequence). V lost 6 bases, J lost 0 bases, and 8 bases stayed unmatched. The CDR3 totals 15 residues. Here the CDR3 reads CASSPTGPNSYEQYF. The CDR3 DNA sequence: TGTGCCAGTAGCCCGACAGGGCCGAACTCCTACGAGCAGTACTTC.

This clone showed up just once. This rearrangement joins TRBV19 to TRBJ2-1; 9 nucleotides align to TRBD1. Germline-derived CDR1 and CDR2 are LNHDA and SQIVND (reference sequence). The trim removed 6 bases at V and 8 bases at J, leaving 11 bases unmatched. This CDR3 has 15 amino acids. The DNA of the CDR3 is TGTGCCAGTAGAGACGACAGGGGGGAGAGTTATGAGCAGTTCTTC. The encoded protein is CASRDDRGESYEQFF.

This clone was seen once. The chain carries TRBV9 and TRBJ2-2, with TRBD2 identical over 9 bases. Germline V CDR1 and CDR2: SGDLS, YYNGEE. The CDR3 contains 14 residues. J lost 5 bases, V lost 6 bases, and 5 bases had no gene match. The CDR3 loop reads CASTLAGGTGELFF. In DNA, the CDR3 is TGTGCCAGCACATTGGCGGGGGGGACCGGGGAGCTGTTTTTT.

The chain employs TRBV14 and TRBJ2-7; TRBD2 might be the D (5 bases). Per germline, CDR1 SGHDN and CDR2 FVKESK. Trimming removed 3 bases from V and 6 bases from J, with 24 bases in between. This CDR3 contains 17 residues. CDR3 residues: CASSQGFTGILPGEQYF. The CDR3 nucleotides are TGTGCCAGCAGCCAGGGATTCACGGGAATCCTACCGGGCGAGCAGTACTTC. Based on the CDR3 plus reference TRBV14 and TRBJ2-7, the full variable domain is EAGVTQFPSHSVIEKGQTVTLRCDPISGHDNLYWYRRVMGKEIKFLLHFVKESKQDESGMPNNRFLAERTGGTYSTLKVQPAELEDSGVYFCASSQGFTGILPGEQYFGPGTRLTVT.

V gene TRBV6-1 combines with J gene TRBJ2-3; 7 bases match TRBD2. Per germline, CDR1 MNHNS and CDR2 SASEGT. The CDR3 has 15 amino acids. The trim removed 5 bases at V and 0 bases at J, leaving 5 bases unmatched. The CDR3 DNA reads TGTGCCAGCAGTCAGCGGGGTGGAAGCACAGATACGCAGTATTTT. This sequence encodes CASSQRGGSTDTQYF.

The DNA of the CDR3 is TGTGCCAGCAGTTATAGCGGGAACTCCTACGAGCAGTACTTC. Protein sequence: CASSYSGNSYEQYF. The chain couples TRBV9 to TRBJ2-7; 8 bases are shared with TRBD2. The germline CDR1 and CDR2 sequences are SGDLS and YYNGEE. V gave up 5 bases and J gave up 0 bases; unmatched junction bases: 4. There are 14 residues in the CDR3.

The chain employs TRBV6-5 and TRBJ1-6; possible D gene TRBD1, 6 bases. V was shortened by 4 bases and J by 7 bases, with 11 bases between the two germline ends. From germline, CDR1 is MNHEY and CDR2 SVGAGI. There are 14 residues in the CDR3. This chain's CDR3 is CASSSGQKNSPLHF. The CDR3 bases are TGTGCCAGCAGTTCTGGACAGAAGAATTCACCCCTCCACTTT.

The V gene is TRBV20-1, the J gene TRBJ2-5, with D hard to call. Trimming removed 6 bases at V and 5 bases at J, with 10 bases between. Per germline, CDR1 DFQATT and CDR2 SNEGSKA (reference sequence). CDR3 size: 11 residues. The CDR3 sequence: CSAPRLETQYF. The CDR3 bases are TGCAGTGCCCCTAGGTTGGAGACCCAGTACTTC.

This clone was picked up a small number of times. This sequence joins TRBV2 and TRBJ2-7, with D unclear. Germline V gives CDR1 SNHLY, CDR2 FYNNEI. This CDR3 region has 12 residues. V lost 3 bases, J lost 4 bases, and 7 bases lay in between. Here the CDR3 reads CASSDSRYEQYF. The CDR3 nucleotides are TGTGCCAGCAGTGACTCCAGGTACGAGCAGTACTTC.

V and J are TRBV4-1 and TRBJ2-3; the D gene is possibly TRBD1 (6 bases). Germline CDR1 is MGHRA and CDR2 is YSYEKL. The CDR3 totals 15 residues. Trimming left V 4 bases short and J 5 bases short, with 16 bases between. The CDR3 spells CASSLSGTSKDTQYF. CDR3 nucleotide sequence: TGCGCCAGCAGCCTGTCCGGGACATCCAAAGATACGCAGTATTTT.

This chain links TRBV19 with TRBJ2-5, with D perhaps being TRBD1 or TRBD2 (5 bases each). The end of the DNA fits TRBJ2-7 better, so the J call may be wrong. CDR3 size: 16 residues. CDR1 is LNHDA, CDR2 SQIVND, per germline (reference sequence). The CDR3: CASSIAGAGMSYEQYF. The CDR3 DNA is TGTGCCAGTAGTATCGCCGGGGCAGGGATGTCCTACGAGCAGTACTTC.

This rearrangement joins TRBV30 to TRBJ1-3; D gene ambiguous. The CDR3 covers 14 residues. Per the germline V gene, CDR1 is GTSNPN and CDR2 is SVGIG (reference sequence). Between the trimmed V and J ends, which lost 0 bases and 0 bases, there was a span of 6 bases. The CDR3 region has the DNA TGTGCCTGGAGTGTCTCGAGCTCTGGAAACACCATATATTTT. The encoded protein is CAWSVSSSGNTIYF.

The chain combines TRBV5-1 with TRBJ2-2; D is undetermined. The V gene lost 4 bases and the J gene lost 3 bases, with 7 bases spanning the gap. CDR3 length: 13 residues. Germline CDR1 SGHRS, CDR2 YFSETQ. The CDR3 is CASSPGDTGELFF. The CDR3 bases are TGCGCCAGCAGCCCCGGCGACACCGGGGAGCTGTTTTTT.